This T cell receptor beta chain was documented in a study of blood T cell repertoires in COVID-19. Study overall: Sites across the United States, Italy and Spain contributed samples from acute and convalescent COVID-19. PBMCs, B-cell-depleted T cells, or T cells provided the cDNA or gDNA that made up the material.

Seattle patient enrollment occurred during active infection, with longitudinal follow-up thereafter. Here immunoSEQ multiplex PCR was the method, and the copy in TCRdb shows in-frame clones only, minus some. The sample records roughly 410,000 clones, about 89% being singletons. The receptor was isolated from a woman aged 60-75 years with COVID-19, enrolled during active disease. What was sequenced was peripheral blood.

The CDR3 DNA is TGTGCCAGCAGCTTAGCGAGGAGAGAGACCCAGTACTTC. This codes for CASSLARRETQYF. The chain employs TRBV7-6 and TRBJ2-5; D is unresolved. Germline CDR1 reads SGHVS; CDR2 reads FNYEAQ. The CDR3 totals 13 residues. Trimming pared 0 bases from V and 4 bases from J, leaving 6 bases between.